What follows are 24 T cell receptor beta chains derived from one specimen sequenced in a study of T-cell memory formation after mild COVID-19. TCRdb analysed the 5' RACE reads with MiXCR anew, one entry per CDR3 protein. The sample shows around 250,000 distinct CDR3 sequences, about a sixth of them seen only once. What was sequenced was PBMCs or a T cell subset sorted from them (not recorded which). These receptors were taken from a man aged 18 to 30 who had mild COVID-19 (a few samples of this study predate the infection). Cell type and time point are not known.

V and J are TRBV20-1 and TRBJ2-5; possibly TRBD1 for D (5 bases). The V end was cut by 1 base, the J end by 2 bases, with 11 bases between. Germline CDR1 is DFQATT and CDR2 is SNEGSKA (reference sequence). The CDR3 is 14 amino acids. CDR3 nucleotide sequence: TGCAGTGCTAGAGCCGAGACAGCTCAAGAGACCCAGTACTTC. This sequence encodes CSARAETAQETQYF.

The rearrangement links TRBV7-2 to TRBJ1-1, with a weak D call TRBD1 (6 bases). Germline CDR1 reads SGHTA; CDR2 reads FQGNSA. Between the trimmed V and J ends, which lost 5 bases and 1 base, there was a span of 14 bases. The CDR3 has 15 residues. The CDR3 coding sequence is TGTGCCAGCAGCCGAGGGCGGGGGCGGAACACTGAAGCTTTCTTT. The encoded protein is CASSRGRGRNTEAFF.

The CDR3 DNA reads TGTGCCAGCAGCCAAGGCGCGGGGGGGCGTGAGACCCAGTACTTC. Its protein product is CASSQGAGGRETQYF. This chain uses TRBV3-1 with TRBJ2-5; 9 bases agree with TRBD2. The CDR3 is 15 residues long. With 1 base clipped from V and 5 bases from J, the junction kept 5 bases outside the gene matches. The germline CDR1 and CDR2 sequences are LGHDT and YNNKEL (reference sequence).

V and J are TRBV7-2 and TRBJ2-3; no clear D. Trimming pared 1 base from V and 11 bases from J, leaving 13 bases between. The CDR3 is made up of 13 amino acids. In germline, CDR1 is SGHTA, CDR2 FQGNSA. CDR3 region: CASSLGVGWGQYF. In nucleotides, the CDR3 is TGTGCCAGCAGCTTAGGGGTGGGTTGGGGGCAGTATTTT.

The chain joins TRBV27 to TRBJ2-3; 10 bases fit TRBD2. CDR1 is MNHEY and CDR2 is SMNVEV in the germline V gene (reference sequence). Trimming at V came to 6 bases and at J to 3 bases, leaving 6 bases not matched to a gene. The length of the CDR3 is 15 residues. This CDR3 is CASSPTSGETDTQYF. CDR3 bases: TGTGCCAGCAGCCCCACTAGCGGGGAGACAGATACGCAGTATTTT.

V and J are TRBV5-1 and TRBJ2-2; a possible D gene is TRBD1 (6 bases). Germline lookup yields CDR1 SGHRS and CDR2 YFSETQ. V lost 3 bases and J 4 bases, leaving 13 bases between the germline ends. The CDR3 length is 15 residues. CDR3 nucleotide sequence: TGCGCCAGCAGCTGGAACAGGGATTCCACCGGGGAGCTGTTTTTT. Protein: CASSWNRDSTGELFF. The whole variable domain, remainder taken from reference TRBV5-1 and TRBJ2-2, is KAGVTQTPRYLIKTRGQQVTLSCSPISGHRSVSWYQQTPGQGLQFLFEYFSETQRNKGNFPGRFSGRQFSNSRSEMNVSTLELGDSALYLCASSWNRDSTGELFFGEGSRLTVL.

V is TRBV9 and J is TRBJ2-3; 10 bases match TRBD2. Losses at the gene ends were 1 base for V and 3 bases for J; bases not matched to a gene: 2. Looked up from germline, CDR1 is SGDLS and CDR2 is YYNGEE. The CDR3 sequence is 15 residues long. DNA for the CDR3: TGTGCCAGCAGCGTACGAGCGGGGGGGACAGATACGCAGTATTTT. This translates into CASSVRAGGTDTQYF. Filled out from reference TRBV9 and TRBJ2-3, the complete variable domain reads DSGVTQTPKHLITATGQRVTLRCSPRSGDLSVYWYQQSLDQGLQFLIQYYNGEERAKGNILERFSAQQFPDLHSELNLSSLELGDSALYFCASSVRAGGTDTQYFGPGTRLTVL.

This chain links TRBV5-1 with TRBJ2-2; D unclear. V shed 0 bases and J shed 1 base, with 7 bases lying between them. Germline assignment: CDR1 SGHRS and CDR2 YFSETQ. The length of the CDR3 is 15 residues. The CDR3 loop is CASSLAVGNTGELFF. In nucleotides, the CDR3 is TGCGCCAGCAGCTTGGCCGTCGGGAACACCGGGGAGCTGTTTTTT.

Only a few counts were recorded for this clonotype. The CDR3 nucleotides are TGTGCCAGCAGCTTACACCGAGGTTCTAGCAATCAGCCCCAGCATTTT. It encodes CASSLHRGSSNQPQHF. J is TRBJ1-5 and V is TRBV7-2; D unresolved. The V end was cut by 2 bases, the J end by 0 bases, with 11 bases between. This CDR3 region has 16 residues. CDR1 and CDR2 from the germline V gene are SGHTA and FQGNSA.

This clonotype was recorded many times. In this CDR3 the conserved last residue, phenylalanine or tryptophan, is missing, so a read error is likely. The limits of the CDR3 on the DNA are not certain, so only TCRdb's listed CDR3 is given. The chain employs TRBV27 and TRBJ2-7; the table's D call of TRBD1 was not tested on the DNA. The length of the CDR3 is 12 amino acids, counting both ends. Germline-derived CDR1 and CDR2 are MNHEY and SMNVEV (reference sequence). Here the CDR3 reads CASSTGGTGLSL.

The chain is built from TRBV28 and TRBJ2-1; the D is unclear. Germline V gives CDR1 MDHEN, CDR2 SYDVKM. This CDR3 spans 13 amino acids. V lost 6 bases to trimming and J lost 2 bases, with 8 bases between them. The CDR3 DNA reads as TGTGCCAGCAGGGCGGTCACCTACAATGAGCAGTTCTTC. The encoded protein is CASRAVTYNEQFF.

The DNA for the CDR3 is TGCGCCAGCAGGCCGCCCGGCAGGGGGGAGACCCAGTACTTC. This sequence encodes CASRPPGRGETQYF. This chain connects TRBV4-1 to TRBJ2-5; 7 bases are a match to TRBD1. Losses at the gene ends were 6 bases for V and 5 bases for J; bases not matched to a gene: 9. The CDR3 covers 14 residues. Germline CDR1 reads MGHRA; CDR2 reads YSYEKL.

This clonotype was seen more than once but under ten times. The CDR3 DNA sequence: TGTGCCAGCAGTAGCCCGGGACTAGCAGCGGAGACCCAGTACTTC. It translates to CASSSPGLAAETQYF. The chain joins TRBV12-3 or TRBV12-4 to TRBJ2-5; 9 bases are shared with TRBD2. J gave up 5 bases and V 5 bases, and 9 bases lay outside the gene matches. The CDR3 is 15 amino acids.

The CDR3, as DNA: TGTGCCAGCAGTTTACAGGGCCCGCCGTGGCCCCAGCATTTT. Translated: CASSLQGPPWPQHF. This chain joins TRBV6-5 and TRBJ1-5; tentatively, D is TRBD1 (6 bases). Trimming pared 4 bases from V and 9 bases from J, leaving 16 bases between. This CDR3 spans 14 amino acids. In germline, CDR1 is MNHEY, CDR2 SVGAGI.

The gene calls are TRBV5-5 and TRBJ2-1; tentative D call: TRBD2 (6 bases). Trimming shortened V by 0 bases and J by 4 bases, and 14 bases separated the two germline ends. From germline, CDR1 is SGHKS and CDR2 YYEKEE (reference sequence). The CDR3 runs to 16 residues. The CDR3 spells CASSLEYRGAYNEQFF. Written as DNA, the CDR3 is TGTGCCAGCAGCTTGGAATACCGCGGGGCATACAATGAGCAGTTCTTC.

The chain links TRBV19 to TRBJ1-1; a weak D match, TRBD1 (6 bases). Germline CDR1 and CDR2: LNHDA and SQIVND (reference sequence). The CDR3 contains 13 residues. V dropped 3 bases and J dropped 4 bases, with 9 bases sitting between them. The chain's CDR3 is CASSIWGATEAFF. CDR3 nucleotides: TGTGCCAGTAGTATCTGGGGGGCCACTGAAGCTTTCTTT.

The chain links TRBV6-6 to TRBJ2-1, with D possibly being TRBD2 (6 bases). CDR3 length: 12 amino acids. Germline lookup yields CDR1 MNHNY and CDR2 SVGAGI (reference sequence). V was cut by 10 bases and J by 3 bases, with 10 bases left in between. DNA of the CDR3: TGTGCCACGGGACTCAACTACAATGAGCAGTTCTTC. This translates into CATGLNYNEQFF.

V and J are TRBV7-2 and TRBJ2-5; D remains unclear. The CDR3 sequence is 16 residues long. Deletions cut 1 base from V and 3 bases from J, with 15 bases between. Germline assignment: CDR1 SGHTA and CDR2 FQGNSA. CDR3 nucleotides: TGTGCCAGCAGCTTAGTCCTCTCCGGGTCCAAAGAGACCCAGTACTTC. Protein sequence: CASSLVLSGSKETQYF.

This chain joins TRBV25-1 and TRBJ1-2, with D tentatively TRBD1 (6 bases). With 2 bases removed from V and 4 bases from J, the gap between germline ends came to 29 bases. Germline CDR1 is MGHDK and CDR2 is SYGVNS. The CDR3 extends over 20 amino acids. This CDR3 is CASSEGPRGTNSVVFYGYTF. CDR3 nucleotide sequence: TGTGCCAGCAGTGAAGGCCCCCGCGGGACAAACAGTGTGGTATTCTATGGCTACACCTTC.

The chain employs TRBV24-1 and TRBJ2-2; TRBD1 might be the D (7 bases). V was clipped by 4 bases and J by 2 bases, with 13 bases between them. This CDR3 spans 16 amino acids. Germline CDR1 KGHDR, CDR2 SFDVKD. The CDR3 DNA follows: TGTGCCACCAGTGACCGGGGGACAGTTAACACCGGGGAGCTGTTTTTT. Protein product: CATSDRGTVNTGELFF.

V and J are TRBV6-5 and TRBJ1-1; D gene ambiguous. Trimming removed 6 bases from V and 0 bases from J, with 8 bases in between. The CDR3 is made up of 13 amino acids. Germline-derived CDR1 and CDR2 are MNHEY and SVGAGI. The CDR3 nucleotides are TGTGCCAGCAGATGGTCAATGAACACTGAAGCTTTCTTT. This encodes CASRWSMNTEAFF.

CDR3 amino acids: CSVLAKGLAGSNEQFF. The CDR3 DNA reads TGCAGCGTCTTAGCCAAGGGACTAGCGGGCTCCAATGAGCAGTTCTTC. This chain links TRBV29-1 with TRBJ2-1; 12 bases line up with TRBD2. Trimming removed 6 bases from V and 6 bases from J; junction bases left unmatched: 12. Germline-derived CDR1 and CDR2 are SQVTM and ANQGSEA. CDR3 length: 16 residues.

There are a few counts of this clonotype. The rearrangement links TRBV15 to TRBJ2-2, with D unresolved. This CDR3 is 14 amino acids long. The V gene lost 7 bases and the J gene lost 2 bases, with 11 bases spanning the gap. CDR1 and CDR2 (germline): LNHNV, YYDKDF (reference sequence). For the CDR3, the DNA is TGTGCCACCACCATGTGGAGAAACACCGGGGAGCTGTTTTTT. Amino acids: CATTMWRNTGELFF.

This clonotype was found a few times. The V call is TRBV5-8, the J call TRBJ2-2; D could derive from TRBD1 or TRBD2 (5 bases each). The CDR3 extends over 13 amino acids. The germline CDR1 and CDR2 sequences are SGHTS and YDEGEE. V was pared by 9 bases and J by 0 bases, with 9 bases between. The DNA for the CDR3 is TGTGCCAACCGGGGCTCGAACACCGGGGAGCTGTTTTTT. Translating it yields CANRGSNTGELFF.